The sequence of this TCR beta chain was determined in a study of technical replicates of blood from four donors. Assay: immunoSEQ multiplex PCR; the TCRdb copy retains only in-frame clones and omits some. Altogether about 59,000 clones are present, more than 75% being singletons, with the ten largest covering 5.2%. V trimming: 5 bases; J trimming: 6 bases; junction bases outside the gene matches: 9. Germline-derived CDR1 and CDR2 are SQVTM and ANQGSEA. CDR3 length: 14 amino acids. Input material: PBMCs. The receptor's source is a human donor in good health. Some clones in this sample may be carry-over from other donors' samples. The chain employs TRBV29-1 and TRBJ2-3, with 9 bases fitting TRBD2. The chain's CDR3 is CSVSQRREGDTQYF. Here the CDR3 DNA reads TGCAGCGTTAGTCAGCGGCGGGAGGGTGATACGCAGTATTTT.